This TCR beta chain was found in a study of blood T cell repertoires in COVID-19. Clones were read by immunoSEQ multiplex PCR, and TCRdb kept only the in-frame ones, dropping some. The table has 150,000 to 200,000 clones, roughly 77% seen once. Looked up from germline, CDR1 is SGHAT and CDR2 is FQNNGV. Trimming took 3 bases from V and 11 from J, leaving 10 bases between them. CDR3 length: 12 amino acids. This clonotype was obtained from a man between 65 and 80 years old with active or convalescent COVID-19. Sequencing was performed on peripheral blood. This chain joins TRBV11-2 and TRBJ1-4; no definite D call. The DNA of the CDR3 is TGTGCCAGCAGCTTTCCCGGAGGGAAACTGTTTTTT. Its protein product is CASSFPGGKLFF.